The following is a TCR beta chain sequence with its context. The antigen is unknown. V was pared by 2 bases and J by 6 bases, with 12 bases of the junction left unmatched. This CDR3 region has 16 residues. Treatment indicated: roughly 19 received Ad26.COV2.S at low or high dose, single or two shots; 5 received placebo; per-sample allocation not given. At day 63 after the first vaccine or placebo injection, samples were drawn. The sample belongs to a study of Ad26.COV2.S vaccination and SARS-CoV-2 variants. Measured with immunoSEQ multiplex PCR; TCRdb has only the in-frame clones, and not every one. The sample lists about 680,000 clones, 89% occurring once. Broader study findings: The TCR breadth and depth analyses may have understated or missed part of the total T cell responses.

Material: peripheral blood, obtained in a trial of Ad26.COV2.S vaccine versus placebo. The sequence was obtained from a person between 18 and 65 years old who received the Ad26.COV2.S COVID-19 vaccine or a placebo. J is TRBJ2-7 and V is TRBV23-1; 8 nucleotides match TRBD1. TRBV23-1 is assigned to the ORF class and has an uncertain function. The CDR3 nucleotides read TGCGCCAGCAGTCAAAGATGCGGGCAGGGGGCCTGCGAGCAGTACTTC. Its translation is CASSQRCGQGACEQYF.